This paragraph reports one TCR beta chain. The target of this receptor is not known. The junction shows a germline mismatch at one end, possibly a read error. In the germline V gene, CDR1 corresponds to SGHVS and CDR2 to FQNEAQ. From its cysteine to its phenylalanine, the CDR3 spans 13 amino acids. Left in the record is the CDR3 DNA by itself, 39 bases read in frame from the first base. The data were taken from a study of post-analysis software for immune sequencing data (dated by TCRdb to 2014 to 2015). About the study as a whole: The recorded disease courses included relapsing-remitting, secondary progressive and progressive-relapsing multiple sclerosis, and some patients had no subtype annotation. The patient repertoires were compared against approximately twelve previously published healthy control repertoires obtained from donors aged about 6 to 28 years. A subset of samples was prepared in parallel using single-end sample barcoding, then pooled and co-amplified after Illumina adapter ligation. Study-level results and caveats: Significantly higher frequencies in patients than in controls were found for roughly five TRBV segments, including TRBV5-6, TRBV5-1 and TRBV20-1. Normalized Chao1 diversity was significantly lower in multiple sclerosis patients than controls, suggesting substantial peripheral T-cell clonal expansion. The control group was slightly older than the multiple sclerosis patient group. Direct clustering with F measure revealed strong co-clustering of samples prepared in the same batch, which led to a batch-effect correction.

Library preparation was by PCR. The instrument was an Illumina HiSeq 2500. To reduce PCR and sequencing biases, unique molecular identifiers were built into the TCR beta cDNA libraries. Every 1 to 10 million input T cells yielded some 500,000 cDNA molecules, meaning each molecule approximated one T cell. The same protocol used for the earlier healthy control dataset was applied to prepare and sequence the patient libraries. Within a given batch, samples were prepared together, multiplexed and sequenced on the same HiSeq lane. Per the authors' processing: MIGEC handled the raw barcoded reads, throwing out single-read molecular identifier groups before consensus assembly and CDR3 extraction. Clonotype tables were post-analysed with VDJtools, normalizing diversity by down-sampling all datasets to the smallest sample size. To correct batch-related cross-sample contamination, repertoire overlap clustering matched CDR3 amino acid sequences but not nucleotide sequences. TCRdb took the public reads, trimmed them with fastp at Q25, ran MiXCR for clone calling and kept in-frame beta chains. Every distinct CDR3 protein forms one entry, paired with its most common genes and DNA. These V and J calls derive from TCRdb rather than the authors' analysis. This sample gives 650,000 to 900,000 distinct CDR3 sequences in total; roughly 50% of them show up just once. The ten largest clones represent just under 5% of the sample.

To demonstrate the VDJtools post-analysis software, the study profiled TCR beta repertoires from the peripheral blood of some 13 young patients with multiple sclerosis. The patients with multiple sclerosis were children and adolescents between roughly 6 and 17 years of age. The source is a girl aged 10 to 17 with multiple sclerosis. The chain is made from TRBV7-8 and TRBJ1-2; TRBD1 aligns with 7 central bases. The sequenced sample consisted of blood. The DNA is as follows: TGTGTCAGCAGCCCAGACAGGGCCTATGGCTACACCTTC. Translated, this gives CVSSPDRAYGYTF.